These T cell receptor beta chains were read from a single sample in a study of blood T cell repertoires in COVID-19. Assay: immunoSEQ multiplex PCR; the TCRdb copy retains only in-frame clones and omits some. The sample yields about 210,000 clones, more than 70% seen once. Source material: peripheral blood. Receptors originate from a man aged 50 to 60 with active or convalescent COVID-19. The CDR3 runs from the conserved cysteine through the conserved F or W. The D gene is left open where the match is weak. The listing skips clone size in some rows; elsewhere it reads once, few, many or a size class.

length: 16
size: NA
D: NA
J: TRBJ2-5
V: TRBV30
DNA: TGTGCCTGGAGTGTTCCGGGCAGGGCCACCCAAGAGACCCAGTACTTC
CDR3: CAWSVPGRATQETQYF

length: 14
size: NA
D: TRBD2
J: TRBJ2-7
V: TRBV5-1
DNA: TGCGCCAGCAGCTCCGGGGGGGGTACCTACGAGCAGTACTTC
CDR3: CASSSGGGTYEQYF

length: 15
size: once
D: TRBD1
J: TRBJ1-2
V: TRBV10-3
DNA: TGTGCCATATACACTCCGGGACAGTCTAACTATGGCTACACCTTC
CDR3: CAIYTPGQSNYGYTF

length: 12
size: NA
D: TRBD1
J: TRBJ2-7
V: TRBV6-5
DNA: TGTGCCAGCAGTACACGGGACAGAGCGGCGTACTTC
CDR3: CASSTRDRAAYF

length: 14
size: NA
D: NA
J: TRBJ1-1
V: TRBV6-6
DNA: TGTGCCAGCAGACCGACAGGTGGGTCCGCTGAAGCTTTCTTT
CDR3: CASRPTGGSAEAFF

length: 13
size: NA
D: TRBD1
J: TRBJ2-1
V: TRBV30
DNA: TGTGCCTGCGCGACAGGGAACTACAATGAGCAGTTCTTC
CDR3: CACATGNYNEQFF

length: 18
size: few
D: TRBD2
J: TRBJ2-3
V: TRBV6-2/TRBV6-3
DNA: TGTGCCAGCAGTTACGGAACTAGCGGGAGGGGGGCAAGGAGTACGCAGTATTTT
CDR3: CASSYGTSGRGARSTQYF

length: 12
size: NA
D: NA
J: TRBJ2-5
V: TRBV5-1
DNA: TGCGCCAGCAGCTGGCCGGGAGAGACCCAGTACTTC
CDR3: CASSWPGETQYF

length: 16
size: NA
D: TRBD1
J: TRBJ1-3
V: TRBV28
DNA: TGTGCCAGCACCCAGCAGGGGGGATACTCTGGAAACACCATATATTTT
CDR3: CASTQQGGYSGNTIYF

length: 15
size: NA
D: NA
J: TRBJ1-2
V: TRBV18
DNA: TGTGCCAGCTCACCACGGGCAGGGGAAATCTATGGCTACACCTTC
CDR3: CASSPRAGEIYGYTF

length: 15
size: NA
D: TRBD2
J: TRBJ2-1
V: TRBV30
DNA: TGTGCCCGAGGTCCGACTAGCGGGAGTATAAATGAGCAGTTCTTC
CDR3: CARGPTSGSINEQFF

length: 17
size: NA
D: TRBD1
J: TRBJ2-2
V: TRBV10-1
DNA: TGCGCCAGCAGTGAATGGGCCAGGGGGCTTGACACCGGGGAGCTGTTTTTT
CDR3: CASSEWARGLDTGELFF

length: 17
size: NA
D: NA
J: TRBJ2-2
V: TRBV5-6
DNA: TGTGCCAGCAACCAAGCAGGGCCCAGAACGGACACCGGGGAGCTGTTTTTT
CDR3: CASNQAGPRTDTGELFF

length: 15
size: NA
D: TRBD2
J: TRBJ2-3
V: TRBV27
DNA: TGTGCCAGCAGTTGGCTAGCGGGAGGATCAGATACGCAGTATTTT
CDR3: CASSWLAGGSDTQYF

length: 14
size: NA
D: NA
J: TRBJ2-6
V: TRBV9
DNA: TGTGCCAGCAAAGGGAGGACTGGGGCCAACGTCCTGACTTTC
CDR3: CASKGRTGANVLTF

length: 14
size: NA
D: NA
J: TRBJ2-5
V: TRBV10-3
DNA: TGTGCCATCAGTGAAGGGACTCACGGGGAGACCCAGTACTTC
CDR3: CAISEGTHGETQYF